This entry features one TCR beta chain sequence. Losses at the gene ends were 3 bases for V and 3 bases for J; bases not matched to a gene: 3. The CDR3 has 14 amino acids. Germline CDR1 reads SEHNR; CDR2 reads FQNEAQ (reference sequence). These data are taken from a study of T cells in Graves' hyperthyroidism and ophthalmopathy. RNA transcripts yielded amplified TCR beta CDR3 regions. The primer set for the first-round RT-PCR of the TCR CDR3 was HTBI. A single record per CDR3 protein comes from TCRdb applying MiXCR to the multiplex PCR reads. The table has hundreds of thousands of distinct CDR3 sequences, nearly 45% seen once. Orbital computed tomography, thyroid ultrasound, serum thyroxine and TRAb, and clinical symptoms together informed the diagnoses.

This TCR was recovered from an adult man with Graves' disease, either hyperthyroidism or ophthalmopathy (not recorded which). The rearrangement uses TRBV7-9 and TRBJ1-1; 8 nucleotides match TRBD1. Input material: peripheral blood or thyroid tissue (not recorded which). Here the CDR3 DNA reads TGTGCCAGCAGCTTCCAGGACAGGGACACTGAAGCTTTCTTT. It codes for CASSFQDRDTEAFF.